Included here is one T cell receptor beta chain sequence, with context. These data belong to a study of control samples from healthy donors and cancer patients. TCRdb's copy holds only in-frame clones and misses some; the assay was immunoSEQ multiplex PCR. The table has over 85,000 clones, approximately 95% seen once. This CDR3 is 15 amino acids long. Germline loops: CDR1 KGHDR, CDR2 SFDVKD. Trimming took 0 bases from V and 0 from J, leaving 7 bases between them. This rearrangement joins TRBV24-1 to TRBJ2-5; weak D call: TRBD1 (6 bases). The sequence was obtained from a young woman in good health. The sample consisted of blood. CDR3 nucleotides: TGTGCCACCAGTGATTTGAGGGGGAACCAAGAGACCCAGTACTTC. Translation gives CATSDLRGNQETQYF.